Below are 12 T cell receptor beta chains sequenced from a single sample in a study of circulating tumor DNA in untreated peripheral T-cell lymphoma. Only in-frame clones appear in the TCRdb table, and some are missing; sequencing was by immunoSEQ multiplex PCR. This sample's table has around 90 clones. Sequencing was carried out using cell-free DNA from blood serum. The receptors here all came from a human donor with peripheral T-cell lymphoma.

This clone has only one observation. The J gene is TRBJ1-5, the V gene TRBV19; 8 nucleotides align to TRBD1. From germline, CDR1 is LNHDA and CDR2 SQIVND (reference sequence). Trimming cost V 4 bases and J 7 bases; bases outside gene matches: 12. CDR3 length: 16 residues. The CDR3 nucleotides are TGTGCCAGTAGTACCACCGCAGGGGGCTTTTGGCAGCCCCAGCATTTT. Its protein is CASSTTAGGFWQPQHF. Together with reference TRBV19 and TRBJ1-5, the CDR3 gives the full variable domain: DGGITQSPKYLFRKEGQNVTLSCEQNLNHDAMYWYRQDPGQGLRLIYYSQIVNDFQKGDIAEGYSVSREKKESFPLTVTSAQKNPTAFYLCASSTTAGGFWQPQHFGDGTRLSIL.

The chain couples TRBV5-8 to TRBJ2-7; 9 bases are a match to TRBD1. This CDR3 spans 16 amino acids. Germline loops: CDR1 SGHTS, CDR2 YDEGEE. V lost 0 bases to trimming and J lost 3 bases; unmatched junction nucleotides: 7. The CDR3 sequence is CASSLGGWTGDYEQYF. The CDR3, as DNA: TGTGCCAGCAGCTTGGGTGGTTGGACAGGGGACTACGAGCAGTACTTC.

The V and J genes are TRBV27 and TRBJ1-2; D uncertain. V was pared by 2 bases and J by 2 bases, with 6 bases between. The germline gives CDR1 MNHEY, CDR2 SMNVEV (reference sequence). The CDR3 covers 13 residues. The CDR3 bases are TGTGCCAGCAGTTTAGGCCTCAACTATGGCTACACCTTC. As protein: CASSLGLNYGYTF.

This sequence joins TRBV6-4 and TRBJ2-5; 9 positions agree with TRBD1. Germline-derived CDR1 and CDR2 are MRHNA and SNTAGT. The V gene end was trimmed by 2 bases and the J gene end by 9 bases; junction bases not matched to a gene: 13. This CDR3 has 16 residues. CDR3: CASSDTPGQGLLAQYF. CDR3 DNA: TGTGCCAGCAGTGACACTCCGGGACAGGGTCTTTTGGCCCAGTACTTC.

The V gene is TRBV27, the J gene TRBJ1-2; 7 bases map to TRBD1. The CDR3 sequence is 13 residues long. CDR1 MNHEY and CDR2 SMNVEV come from the germline V gene (reference sequence). Trimming cost V 5 bases and J 8 bases; bases outside gene matches: 8. CDR3 bases: TGTGCCAGCAGTCCTGGACAGGAACGGGGCTACACCTTC. Protein product: CASSPGQERGYTF.

The rearrangement joins TRBV5-5 to TRBJ1-1; 7 bases map to TRBD1. Germline trimming cut 4 bases from V and 2 bases from J; bases unmatched to any gene: 8. The CDR3 consists of 15 residues. Germline CDR1 reads SGHKS; CDR2 reads YYEKEE (reference sequence). The CDR3 region is CASSIRTGRNTEAFF. CDR3 nucleotide sequence: TGTGCCAGCAGCATAAGGACAGGAAGAAACACTGAAGCTTTCTTT.

The CDR3 sequence is CASSARQDRETQYF. CDR3 DNA sequence: TGTGCCAGCAGCGCTCGACAGGACAGGGAGACCCAGTACTTC. This chain links TRBV11-2 with TRBJ2-5; TRBD1 matches at 7 bases. The V gene's germline CDR1 is SGHAT and CDR2 FQNNGV. V lost 5 bases and J lost 5; bases outside the gene matches: 8. The CDR3 is made up of 14 amino acids. Filled out from reference TRBV11-2 and TRBJ2-5, the complete variable domain reads EAGVAQSPRYKIIEKRQSVAFWCNPISGHATLYWYQQILGQGPKLLIQFQNNGVVDDSQLPKDRFSAERLKGVDSTLKIQPAKLEDSAVYLCASSARQDRETQYFGPGTRLLVL.

V usage is TRBV19 and J usage is TRBJ2-7; 10 bases are a match to TRBD1. The CDR3 loop spans 15 amino acids. V lost 4 bases, J lost 2 bases, and 5 bases stayed unmatched. The germline V gene has CDR1 LNHDA and CDR2 SQIVND (reference sequence). The CDR3 region has the DNA TGTGCCAGTAGTACCTGGGGGACAGGGGCCTACGAGCAGTACTTC. Its translation: CASSTWGTGAYEQYF.

The chain joins TRBV5-8 to TRBJ1-6; 8 bases are shared with TRBD1. Trimming at V came to 0 bases and at J to 7 bases, leaving 0 bases not matched to a gene. Germline CDR1 is SGHTS and CDR2 is YDEGEE. This CDR3 region has 14 residues. The CDR3 sequence: CASSLGDRNSPLHF. The CDR3 bases are TGTGCCAGCAGCTTGGGGGACAGGAATTCACCCCTCCACTTT.

The chain has TRBV7-8 and TRBJ2-2; the D gene could be TRBD1 or TRBD2 (6 bases each). Germline CDR1 and CDR2: SGHVS and FQNEAQ. V lost 3 bases and J 4 bases, leaving 12 bases between the germline ends. The CDR3 has 15 amino acids. For the CDR3, the DNA is TGTGCCAGCAGCTTCTTACCGGGGGCCACCGGGGAGCTGTTTTTT. Translating it yields CASSFLPGATGELFF.

This clone was detected once. The chain couples TRBV19 to TRBJ1-1; no clear D gene. CDR3 length equals 14 residues. Germline-derived CDR1 and CDR2 are LNHDA and SQIVND (reference sequence). V was shortened by 7 bases and J by 0 bases, with 12 bases between the two germline ends. The CDR3 bases are TGTGCCAGTACTACGGGAGTTTTGAACACTGAAGCTTTCTTT. Amino acid sequence: CASTTGVLNTEAFF.

This chain uses TRBV9 with TRBJ1-4; D ambiguous. The CDR3 has 15 residues. V dropped 3 bases and J dropped 4 bases, with 13 bases sitting between them. Germline lookup yields CDR1 SGDLS and CDR2 YYNGEE. DNA for the CDR3: TGTGCCAGCAGCGGATACAGTGGGCTTAATGAAAAACTGTTTTTT. This encodes CASSGYSGLNEKLFF.